This T cell receptor (beta chain) derives from a study of radiotherapy plus CTLA-4 blockade in lung cancer. Study-wide points: TCR clones originating in tumors grew in number in blood after radiotherapy plus ipilimumab.

The repertoire was sequenced with immunoSEQ multiplex PCR; TCRdb's copy has only in-frame clones and lacks some. The sample yields about 62,000 clones, 76% seen once. Trimming removed 10 bases from V and 7 bases from J; junction bases left unmatched: 9. Germline V gene data show CDR1 as SNHLY and CDR2 as FYNNEI. The CDR3 runs to 13 residues. This clone was seen only a few times. The antigen remains undetermined. The sequence derives from a human donor with non-small cell lung cancer who had a complete response to radiotherapy plus ipilimumab. The sample consisted of peripheral blood, taken from a patient treated with radiotherapy plus ipilimumab. The chain recombines TRBV2 with TRBJ2-1, with 8 bases that match TRBD2. CDR3: CAMKRESVNEQFF. The CDR3 bases are TGTGCCATGAAGCGGGAGTCTGTTAATGAGCAGTTCTTC.